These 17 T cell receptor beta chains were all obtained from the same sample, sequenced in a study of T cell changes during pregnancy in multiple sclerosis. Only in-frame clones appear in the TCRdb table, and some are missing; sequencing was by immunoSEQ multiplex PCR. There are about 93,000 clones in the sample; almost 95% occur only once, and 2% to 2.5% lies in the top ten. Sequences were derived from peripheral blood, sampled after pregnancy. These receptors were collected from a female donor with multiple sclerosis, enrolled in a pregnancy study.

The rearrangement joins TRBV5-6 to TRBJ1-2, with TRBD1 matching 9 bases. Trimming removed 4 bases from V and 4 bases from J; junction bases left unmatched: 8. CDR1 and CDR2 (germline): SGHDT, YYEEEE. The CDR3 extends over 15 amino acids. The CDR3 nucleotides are TGTGCCAGCAGCCTCATAACAGGGGGCGGCTATGGCTACACCTTC. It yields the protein CASSLITGGGYGYTF.

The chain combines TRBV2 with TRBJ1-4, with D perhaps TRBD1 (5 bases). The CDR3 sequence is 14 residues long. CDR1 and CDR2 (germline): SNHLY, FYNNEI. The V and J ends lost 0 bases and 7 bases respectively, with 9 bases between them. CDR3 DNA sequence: TGTGCCAGCAGTGAAGCGCGGGGGGGTGAAAAACTGTTTTTT. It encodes CASSEARGGEKLFF.

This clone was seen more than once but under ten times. DNA for the CDR3: TGTGCCAGCAGCGTGGGGGCGGCTAATGAAAAACTGTTTTTT. Translation gives CASSVGAANEKLFF. The chain is built from TRBV9 and TRBJ1-4; D may be TRBD1 (6 bases). Germline assignment: CDR1 SGDLS and CDR2 YYNGEE. The germline V and J ends were trimmed by 2 bases and 3 bases, with 8 bases remaining between them. This CDR3 is 14 amino acids long. Full variable domain (remainder filled in from reference TRBV9 and TRBJ1-4): DSGVTQTPKHLITATGQRVTLRCSPRSGDLSVYWYQQSLDQGLQFLIQYYNGEERAKGNILERFSAQQFPDLHSELNLSSLELGDSALYFCASSVGAANEKLFFGSGTQLSVL.

CDR3 coding DNA: TGTGCCAGCAGCAGGGAGCGGGGGGGCCAGGAGACCCAGTACTTC. This translates into CASSRERGGQETQYF. The chain couples TRBV2 to TRBJ2-5; 10 nucleotides line up with TRBD2. With 6 bases clipped from V and 5 bases from J, the junction kept 9 bases outside the gene matches. The CDR3 is 15 residues long. The germline V gene encodes CDR1 SNHLY and CDR2 FYNNEI.

The CDR3 sequence is CASSPRKGGQETQYF. Written as DNA, the CDR3 is TGTGCCAGCAGCCCTAGGAAGGGGGGACAGGAGACCCAGTACTTC. The V gene is TRBV6-6, the J gene TRBJ2-5; maybe TRBD1 (7 bases). The CDR3 runs 15 residues. Looked up from germline, CDR1 is MNHNY and CDR2 is SVGAGI (reference sequence). V was trimmed by 6 bases and J by 5 bases, leaving 19 bases between them.

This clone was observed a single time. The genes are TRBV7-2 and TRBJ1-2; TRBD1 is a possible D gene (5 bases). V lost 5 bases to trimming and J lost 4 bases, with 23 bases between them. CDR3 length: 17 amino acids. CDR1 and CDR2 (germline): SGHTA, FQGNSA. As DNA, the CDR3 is TGTGCCAGCAGCCCCCTTCAGACGTCCCTGGGGCCCTATGGCTACACCTTC. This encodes CASSPLQTSLGPYGYTF.

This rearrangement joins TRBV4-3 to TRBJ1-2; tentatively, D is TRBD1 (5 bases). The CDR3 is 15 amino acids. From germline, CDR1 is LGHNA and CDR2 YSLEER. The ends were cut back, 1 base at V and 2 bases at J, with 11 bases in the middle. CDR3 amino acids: CASSQVGRVNYGYTF. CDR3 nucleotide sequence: TGCGCCAGCAGCCAAGTTGGCAGGGTAAACTATGGCTACACCTTC.

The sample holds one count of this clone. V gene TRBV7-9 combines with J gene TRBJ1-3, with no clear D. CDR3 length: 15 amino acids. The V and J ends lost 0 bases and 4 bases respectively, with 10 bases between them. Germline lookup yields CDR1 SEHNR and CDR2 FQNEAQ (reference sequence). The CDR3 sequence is CASSLALLGGNTIYF. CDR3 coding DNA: TGTGCCAGCAGCTTAGCGCTACTAGGGGGAAACACCATATATTTT.

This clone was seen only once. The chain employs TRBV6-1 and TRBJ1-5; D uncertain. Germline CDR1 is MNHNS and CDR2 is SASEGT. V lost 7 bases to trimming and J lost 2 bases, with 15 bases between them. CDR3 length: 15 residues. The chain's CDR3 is CASIPRGGGNQPQHF. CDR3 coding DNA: TGTGCCAGCATCCCGAGAGGCGGCGGCAATCAGCCCCAGCATTTT.

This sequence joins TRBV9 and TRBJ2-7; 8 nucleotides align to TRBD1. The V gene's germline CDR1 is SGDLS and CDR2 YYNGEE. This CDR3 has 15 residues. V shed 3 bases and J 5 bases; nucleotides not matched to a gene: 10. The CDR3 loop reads CASSGSGQGPNEQYF. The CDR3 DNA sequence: TGTGCCAGCAGCGGAAGTGGACAGGGTCCCAACGAGCAGTACTTC.

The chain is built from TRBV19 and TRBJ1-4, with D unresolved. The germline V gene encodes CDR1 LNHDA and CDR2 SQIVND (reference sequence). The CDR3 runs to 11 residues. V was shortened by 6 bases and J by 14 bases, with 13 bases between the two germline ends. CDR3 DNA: TGTGCCAGTAGCTTGGGAGGCCGCCTGTTTTTT. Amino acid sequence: CASSLGGRLFF.

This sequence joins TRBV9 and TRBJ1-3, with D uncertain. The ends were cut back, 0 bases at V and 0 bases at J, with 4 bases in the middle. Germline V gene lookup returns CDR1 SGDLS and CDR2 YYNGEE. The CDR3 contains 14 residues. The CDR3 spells CASSVANSGNTIYF. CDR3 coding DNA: TGTGCCAGCAGCGTAGCAAACTCTGGAAACACCATATATTTT.

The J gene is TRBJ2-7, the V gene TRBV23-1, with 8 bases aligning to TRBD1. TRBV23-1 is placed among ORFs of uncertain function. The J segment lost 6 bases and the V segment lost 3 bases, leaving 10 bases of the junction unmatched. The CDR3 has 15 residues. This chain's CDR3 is CASSQNRGSGFEQYF. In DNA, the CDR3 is TGCGCCAGCAGTCAGAACAGGGGGTCCGGGTTCGAGCAGTACTTC.

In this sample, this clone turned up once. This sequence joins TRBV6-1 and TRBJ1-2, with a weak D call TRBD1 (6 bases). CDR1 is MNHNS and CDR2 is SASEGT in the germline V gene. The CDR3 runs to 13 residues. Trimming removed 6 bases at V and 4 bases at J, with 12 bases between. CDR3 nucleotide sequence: TGTGCCAGCAGAGAGACAGGCCCCTATGGCTACACCTTC. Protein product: CASRETGPYGYTF.

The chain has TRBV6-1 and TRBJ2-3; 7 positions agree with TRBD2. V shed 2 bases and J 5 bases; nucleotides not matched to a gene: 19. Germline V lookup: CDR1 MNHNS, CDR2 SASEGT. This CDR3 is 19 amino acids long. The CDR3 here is CASSESEGVGRPIIDTQYF. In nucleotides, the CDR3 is TGTGCCAGCAGTGAATCGGAGGGAGTCGGGAGGCCCATTATAGATACGCAGTATTTT.

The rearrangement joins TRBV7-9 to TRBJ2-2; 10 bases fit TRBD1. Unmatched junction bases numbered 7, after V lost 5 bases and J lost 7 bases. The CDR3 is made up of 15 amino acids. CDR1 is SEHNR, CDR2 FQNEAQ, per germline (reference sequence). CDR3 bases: TGTGCCAGCAGCCCCGGACAGGGGGTTGGCGGGGAGCTGTTTTTT. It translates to CASSPGQGVGGELFF.

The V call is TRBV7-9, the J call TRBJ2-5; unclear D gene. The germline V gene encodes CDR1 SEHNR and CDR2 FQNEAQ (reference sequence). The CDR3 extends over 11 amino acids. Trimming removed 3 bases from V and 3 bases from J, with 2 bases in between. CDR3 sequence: CASSFKETQYF. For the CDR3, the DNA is TGTGCCAGCAGCTTCAAAGAGACCCAGTACTTC.